The rows below give T cell receptor beta chains drawn from one sample of a study of metastatic and nonmetastatic thyroid tumors. TCRdb reassembled clones from the PCR reads with MiXCR. The data contain about 27,000 clones, about 13% of them seen just once; the ten biggest clones take up about a sixth. Sequenced: blood. These TCRs come from a female donor with papillary thyroid cancer or a benign thyroid nodule (not recorded which). Some clones in this sample may be carry-over from other donors' samples. The CDR3 runs from the conserved cysteine through the conserved F or W. Each record gives: D gene, J gene, clone size, V gene, CDR3 protein, CDR3 DNA. The D gene is left open where the match is weak. Size values are once, few and many counts, or a class for expanded clones, and some rows have none.

TRBD2,TRBJ2-3,many,TRBV29-1,CSASPQAGARTDTQYF,TGCAGCGCTTCACCTCAAGCGGGAGCTAGGACAGATACGCAGTATTTT
NA,TRBJ2-1,many,TRBV27,CASSTSSSGHNEQFF,TGTGCCAGCAGTACCTCTAGCAGCGGCCACAATGAGCAGTTCTTC
TRBD2,TRBJ2-1,many,TRBV19,CASSETSGGEQFF,TGTGCCAGTAGTGAGACTAGCGGGGGAGAGCAGTTCTTC
NA,TRBJ2-1,medium-sized,TRBV12-3/TRBV12-4,CASRNKGGVRYNEQFF,TGTGCCAGCAGAAATAAAGGGGGAGTCCGGTACAATGAGCAGTTCTTC
NA,TRBJ2-7,many,TRBV29-1,CSVELGRGRYEQYF,TGCAGCGTTGAATTGGGCAGGGGTAGGTACGAGCAGTACTTC
TRBD1,TRBJ2-3,few,TRBV28,CASSPTGVGLDTQYF,TGTGCCAGCAGCCCTACAGGGGTCGGTTTAGATACGCAGTATTTT
NA,TRBJ1-1,many,TRBV7-3,CASSPSGANTEAFF,TGTGCCAGCAGCCCATCGGGGGCCAACACTGAAGCTTTCTTT
TRBD1,TRBJ2-3,few,TRBV28,CASSNGQVLADTQYF,TGTGCCAGCAGCAACGGACAGGTTCTGGCAGATACGCAGTATTTT
NA,TRBJ2-6,many,TRBV15,CATSTLSTMGANVLTF,TGTGCCACCAGCACACTATCAACGATGGGGGCCAACGTCCTGACTTTC
NA,TRBJ2-5,many,TRBV6-2/TRBV6-3,CASSYQSTRLETQYF,TGTGCCAGCAGTTACCAATCGACCCGATTAGAGACCCAGTACTTC
TRBD2,TRBJ2-3,NA,TRBV7-2,CASSLAGPGGPRAYTQYF,TGTGCCAGCAGCTTAGCGGGGCCGGGAGGGCCGAGGGCATATACGCAGTATTTT
NA,TRBJ2-7,many,TRBV7-9,CASSFPIGSSYEQYF,TGTGCCAGCAGCTTCCCAATCGGGAGCTCCTACGAGCAGTACTTC
NA,TRBJ2-7,many,TRBV18,CASSPLDRGGSEQYF,TGTGCCAGCTCACCACTCGATCGCGGGGGCAGCGAGCAGTACTTC
NA,TRBJ1-1,NA,TRBV20-1,CSASRATGNAEAFF,TGCAGTGCTAGCCGAGCTACGGGGAACGCTGAAGCTTTCTTT
TRBD1,TRBJ2-7,medium-sized,TRBV6-1,CASRFTGGYEQYF,TGTGCCAGCAGGTTTACAGGGGGCTACGAGCAGTACTTC
TRBD2,TRBJ2-7,many,TRBV11-1,CASSPLLAGATYEQYF,TGTGCCAGCAGCCCCCTTCTAGCGGGAGCTACCTACGAGCAGTACTTC
TRBD1,TRBJ2-5,many,TRBV6-2/TRBV6-3,CASSPGTAKETQYF,TGTGCCAGCAGCCCAGGGACAGCTAAAGAGACCCAGTACTTC
NA,TRBJ2-3,NA,TRBV20-1,CSVIRAYPDTQYF,TGCAGTGTTATTAGGGCGTATCCAGACACGCAGTATTTT
NA,TRBJ1-5,many,TRBV20-1,CSAWTPSNQPQHF,TGCAGTGCGTGGACACCTAGCAATCAGCCCCAGCATTTT
TRBD1,TRBJ2-5,many,TRBV20-1,CSASDPSRTGEETQYF,TGCAGTGCTAGTGACCCTTCACGGACAGGGGAAGAGACCCAGTACTTC
NA,TRBJ2-7,many,TRBV5-1,CASSSAYEQYF,TGCGCCAGCAGCTCCGCCTACGAGCAGTACTTC
TRBD2,TRBJ2-7,many,TRBV28,CASSPPPSGGYEQYF,TGTGCCAGCAGTCCGCCCCCTAGCGGGGGGTACGAGCAGTACTTC